One sample yielded the 32 T cell receptor beta chains listed below, sequenced in a study of radiotherapy plus CTLA-4 blockade in lung cancer. Here immunoSEQ multiplex PCR was the method, and the copy in TCRdb shows in-frame clones only, minus some. The sample holds under 50,000 clones, approximately 75% seen once. The source was peripheral blood, collected from a patient treated with radiotherapy plus ipilimumab. These receptors all come from a human donor with non-small cell lung cancer that progressed on radiotherapy plus ipilimumab.

The chain couples TRBV4-1 to TRBJ2-6; possible D gene TRBD1, 6 bases. Per germline, CDR1 MGHRA and CDR2 YSYEKL. The CDR3 is 19 residues long. V lost 3 bases, J lost 1 base, and 19 bases lay in between. Written as DNA, the CDR3 is TGCGCCAGCAGCCACTTTACAGGGTCTTTTAGGTCTGGGGCCAACGTCCTGACTTTC. Protein product: CASSHFTGSFRSGANVLTF.

In its sample, this clone ranks as medium-sized. V and J are TRBV27 and TRBJ2-2; 9 bases align to TRBD1. The CDR3 consists of 13 residues. The trim removed 11 bases at V and 6 bases at J, leaving 7 bases unmatched. CDR1 is MNHEY, CDR2 SMNVEV, per germline (reference sequence). The CDR3 reads CACRTGDAGELFF. The CDR3 bases are TGTGCCTGCCGGACAGGGGACGCCGGGGAGCTGTTTTTT.

The J gene is TRBJ2-3, the V gene TRBV6-5, with 10 bases aligning to TRBD2. There are 15 residues in the CDR3. Per the germline V gene, CDR1 is MNHEY and CDR2 is SVGAGI. The ends lost 6 bases at V and 4 bases at J; junction bases unmatched: 7. CDR3 amino acids: CASRSSGGGSDTQYF. The CDR3 DNA follows: TGTGCCAGCAGGTCCAGCGGGGGGGGGTCAGATACGCAGTATTTT.

The chain is built from TRBV4-1 and TRBJ1-1, with a weak D call TRBD1 (5 bases). Germline values: CDR1 MGHRA, CDR2 YSYEKL. V was shortened by 6 bases and J by 2 bases, with 10 bases between the two germline ends. There are 13 residues in the CDR3. The chain's CDR3 is CASRGGYNTEAFF. CDR3 sequence (DNA): TGCGCCAGCAGGGGGGGTTACAACACTGAAGCTTTCTTT.

The chain combines TRBV5-1 with TRBJ2-3; TRBD2 aligns across 10 bases. Per the germline V gene, CDR1 is SGHRS and CDR2 is YFSETQ. The CDR3 runs 14 residues. Trimming took 7 bases from V and 6 from J; bases not matched to a gene: 8. This chain's CDR3 is CASLAGASTDTQYF. CDR3 nucleotides: TGCGCCAGCCTAGCGGGGGCGAGTACTGATACGCAGTATTTT.

The chain recombines TRBV27 with TRBJ2-5; D unresolved. This CDR3 contains 15 residues. CDR1 is MNHEY and CDR2 is SMNVEV in the germline V gene (reference sequence). The V and J ends lost 4 bases and 0 bases respectively, with 12 bases between them. CDR3 in amino acids: CASSSFGPDQETQYF. The DNA of the CDR3 is TGTGCCAGCAGTTCCTTTGGGCCCGACCAAGAGACCCAGTACTTC.

The rearrangement uses TRBV5-1 and TRBJ2-1; D is perhaps TRBD1 (5 bases). Germline V gives CDR1 SGHRS, CDR2 YFSETQ. Trimming removed 1 base at V and 9 bases at J, with 8 bases between. The CDR3 is 12 amino acids. CDR3 region: CASSLTGIEQFF. As DNA, the CDR3 is TGCGCCAGCAGCTTGACAGGCATTGAGCAGTTCTTC.

The chain joins TRBV13 to TRBJ1-2; no reliable D call. This CDR3 comprises 13 residues. Trimming shortened V by 5 bases and J by 8 bases, and 15 bases separated the two germline ends. From germline, CDR1 is PRHDT and CDR2 FYEKMQ (reference sequence). The CDR3 DNA is TGTGCCAGCAGCCAAGATAGGAGGCGAGGCTACACCTTC. This codes for CASSQDRRRGYTF.

The chain recombines TRBV2 with TRBJ2-3, with 16 bases that match TRBD2. Losses at the gene ends were 6 bases for V and 10 bases for J; bases not matched to a gene: 19. The CDR3 runs to 19 residues. Germline V CDR1 and CDR2: SNHLY, FYNNEI. CDR3 sequence reads: CASRRHSGLAGGPSKPQYF. In nucleotides, the CDR3 is TGTGCCAGCAGGCGCCACTCGGGACTAGCGGGGGGGCCTTCGAAGCCGCAGTATTTT.

V and J are TRBV19 and TRBJ2-7, with TRBD1 identical over 8 bases. V lost 8 bases and J lost 2; bases outside the gene matches: 8. CDR1 and CDR2 (germline): LNHDA, SQIVND (reference sequence). The length of the CDR3 is 14 residues. For the CDR3, the DNA is TGTGCCAGTGGCCTGGGGACAGGAACCTACGAGCAGTACTTC. Translating gives CASGLGTGTYEQYF.

This chain joins TRBV9 and TRBJ2-7; D might be TRBD1 (6 bases). Between the trimmed V and J ends, which lost 4 bases and 5 bases, there was a span of 13 bases. The CDR3 loop spans 13 amino acids. Germline assignment: CDR1 SGDLS and CDR2 YYNGEE. The CDR3 region is CASSTQGSHEQYF. The CDR3 bases are TGTGCCAGCAGCACGCAGGGGTCCCACGAGCAGTACTTC.

This chain connects TRBV18 to TRBJ2-1; 12 bases agree with TRBD2. J gave up 8 bases and V 0 bases, and 5 bases lay outside the gene matches. This CDR3 is built from 16 residues. The germline V gene has CDR1 KGHSH and CDR2 LQKENI. CDR3 nucleotide sequence: TGTGCCAGCTCACCACCGTCGACTAGCGGGGGCGATGAGCAGTTCTTC. This encodes CASSPPSTSGGDEQFF.

The chain couples TRBV6-5 to TRBJ1-6; 7 bases are shared with TRBD1. V trimming: 7 bases; J trimming: 6 bases; junction bases outside the gene matches: 9. CDR1 and CDR2 from the germline V gene are MNHEY and SVGAGI. The CDR3 covers 15 residues. The CDR3 DNA reads TGTGCCAGCACTCGAGGGGACAGCACTAATTCACCCCTCCACTTT. This encodes CASTRGDSTNSPLHF.

This clone has a single count. This chain connects TRBV7-3 to TRBJ2-5, with D possibly being TRBD1 (7 bases). The CDR3 length is 13 residues. CDR1 SGHTA and CDR2 FQGTGA come from the germline V gene. V shed 4 bases and J shed 5 bases, with 11 bases lying between them. The CDR3 region is CASSSGGLETQYF. The CDR3 DNA reads as TGTGCCAGCAGCTCAGGGGGGCTCGAGACCCAGTACTTC.

This clone was detected only a few times. V usage is TRBV29-1 and J usage is TRBJ2-7, with 8 bases identical to TRBD2. V shed 4 bases and J 2 bases; nucleotides not matched to a gene: 10. CDR1 is SQVTM and CDR2 is ANQGSEA in the germline V gene. The CDR3 length is 15 residues. CDR3 sequence (DNA): TGCAGCGTTGGGTCTAGCGGGCTACACACCTACGAGCAGTACTTC. It is translated as CSVGSSGLHTYEQYF.

This clone came up once. The chain joins TRBV5-1 to TRBJ2-1; 8 bases match TRBD2. The CDR3 contains 15 residues. Germline V gene data show CDR1 as SGHRS and CDR2 as YFSETQ. Losses at the gene ends were 0 bases for V and 8 bases for J; bases not matched to a gene: 7. The DNA for the CDR3 is TGCGCCAGCAGCTTGGCCTCGGGGGGGCTTTATGAGCAGTTCTTC. It encodes CASSLASGGLYEQFF.

This clone was found once. This rearrangement joins TRBV6-6 to TRBJ1-2; no firm D call. Germline assignment: CDR1 MNHNY and CDR2 SVGAGI (reference sequence). The CDR3 is 14 residues long. V shed 6 bases and J shed 0 bases, with 11 bases lying between them. As DNA, the CDR3 is TGTGCCAGCAGCCTACCCGTAGCTAACTATGGCTACACCTTC. It encodes CASSLPVANYGYTF.

This CDR3 is CASSRSTVNTGELFF. The CDR3 DNA is TGTGCCAGCAGTAGATCTACGGTTAACACCGGGGAGCTGTTTTTT. This chain connects TRBV6-5 to TRBJ2-2; D uncertain. The germline V gene encodes CDR1 MNHEY and CDR2 SVGAGI. The germline V and J ends were trimmed by 5 bases and 2 bases, with 12 bases remaining between them. This CDR3 comprises 15 residues.

With respect to this clone: A read error may account for a junction end that differs from germline. At the DNA level, this CDR3 is encoded by other sequences in the same sample as well. CDR3 in DNA: TGTGCCAGCTCACCGGGACTAGCCAGGGAGTACGAACAGTACTTC. Protein sequence: CASSPGLAREYEQYF. J is TRBJ2-7 and V is TRBV18, with 9 bases that match TRBD2. The germline CDR1 and CDR2 sequences are KGHSH and LQKENI. The CDR3 has 15 residues.

The rearrangement links TRBV7-9 to TRBJ2-3, with 10 bases lining up with TRBD2. Germline V gives CDR1 SEHNR, CDR2 FQNEAQ (reference sequence). The length of the CDR3 is 16 residues. J was trimmed by 4 bases and V by 5 bases; bases with no gene match: 9. The CDR3 DNA is TGTGCCAGCAGCGACCTGGGACTAGCGATCGCAGATACGCAGTATTTT. Protein product: CASSDLGLAIADTQYF.

The gene calls are TRBV5-1 and TRBJ2-2, with 9 bases identical to TRBD1. The V gene's germline CDR1 is SGHRS and CDR2 YFSETQ. There are 14 residues in the CDR3. The trim removed 4 bases at V and 7 bases at J, leaving 5 bases unmatched. As DNA, the CDR3 is TGCGCCAGCAGCACGGGACAGGGTTACGGGGAGCTGTTTTTT. It yields the protein CASSTGQGYGELFF.

The rearrangement links TRBV10-1 to TRBJ2-7; 10 nucleotides line up with TRBD1. The CDR3 is made up of 15 amino acids. The V gene's germline CDR1 is WNHNN and CDR2 SYGVQD (reference sequence). V lost 0 bases to trimming and J lost 4 bases; unmatched junction nucleotides: 3. The DNA of the CDR3 is TGCGCCAGCAGTGAGTCGGGACAGGGGTGGTACGAGCAGTACTTC. It translates to CASSESGQGWYEQYF.

The chain combines TRBV5-1 with TRBJ2-5, with 11 bases identical to TRBD1. The germline gives CDR1 SGHRS, CDR2 YFSETQ. The CDR3 has 15 amino acids. Trimming removed 4 bases from V and 1 base from J; junction bases left unmatched: 3. CDR3 sequence: CASSHGQGAQETQYF. As DNA, the CDR3 is TGCGCCAGCAGCCACGGACAGGGGGCCCAAGAGACCCAGTACTTC.

The gene calls are TRBV7-9 and TRBJ2-3; TRBD1 matches 10 bases. The CDR3 loop spans 17 amino acids. The germline gives CDR1 SEHNR, CDR2 FQNEAQ (reference sequence). V trimming: 5 bases; J trimming: 2 bases; junction bases outside the gene matches: 10. Here the CDR3 reads CASSQTPTGGLTDTQYF. CDR3 in DNA: TGTGCCAGCAGCCAAACCCCGACAGGGGGCCTCACAGATACGCAGTATTTT. Combining the CDR3 with reference TRBV7-9 and TRBJ2-3 gives the whole variable domain DTGVSQNPRHKITKRGQNVTFRCDPISEHNRLYWYRQTLGQGPEFLTYFQNEAQLEKSRLLSDRFSAERPKGSFSTLEIQRTEQGDSAMYLCASSQTPTGGLTDTQYFGPGTRLTVL.

The chain has TRBV9 and TRBJ2-5; D is possibly TRBD2 (6 bases). The CDR3 has 14 residues. V gave up 1 base and J gave up 5 bases, with 12 bases separating them. Germline V gene data show CDR1 as SGDLS and CDR2 as YYNGEE. In nucleotides, the CDR3 is TGTGCCAGCAGCGTATATGGAGGGATGGAGACCCAGTACTTC. Translated: CASSVYGGMETQYF.

The rearrangement links TRBV7-9 to TRBJ2-1; the D is unclear. The V end lost 4 bases, the J end lost 4 bases, and 11 bases lay between the germline ends. The CDR3 covers 14 residues. Germline CDR1 is SEHNR and CDR2 is FQNEAQ (reference sequence). This CDR3 reads CASSSSDAYNEQFF. The CDR3 DNA follows: TGTGCCAGCAGCTCATCAGATGCTTACAATGAGCAGTTCTTC.

J is TRBJ2-2 and V is TRBV6-1, with D possibly being TRBD1 (5 bases). CDR1 and CDR2 (germline): MNHNS, SASEGT. The CDR3 extends over 15 amino acids. V lost 4 bases, J lost 4 bases, and 13 bases lay in between. The CDR3 DNA follows: TGTGCCAGCAGTGTGTCAGGGTTGGGCACCGGGGAGCTGTTTTTT. Translation: CASSVSGLGTGELFF.

This clone was seen a few times. This chain joins TRBV9 and TRBJ1-3; D is unresolved. The CDR3 runs 15 residues. Germline V gene data show CDR1 as SGDLS and CDR2 as YYNGEE. Trimming removed 0 bases at V and 2 bases at J, with 9 bases between. The CDR3 loop reads CASSVEHVTGNTIYF. In nucleotides, the CDR3 is TGTGCCAGCAGCGTAGAGCACGTAACTGGAAACACCATATATTTT.

V is TRBV25-1 and J is TRBJ2-5, with 12 bases identical to TRBD1. With 8 bases clipped from V and 5 bases from J, the junction kept 12 bases outside the gene matches. The germline CDR1 and CDR2 sequences are MGHDK and SYGVNS. This CDR3 comprises 16 residues. The CDR3: CASSNSGTGGLETQYF. The CDR3 region has the DNA TGTGCCAGCTCAAATTCCGGGACAGGGGGCCTGGAGACCCAGTACTTC.

CDR3 in amino acids: CASSQDRVAYNEQFF. CDR3 coding DNA: TGCGCCAGCAGCCAAGACCGGGTGGCCTACAATGAGCAGTTCTTC. The J gene is TRBJ2-1, the V gene TRBV4-1, with D unresolved. Germline V gene lookup returns CDR1 MGHRA and CDR2 YSYEKL. This CDR3 has 15 amino acids. V lost 0 bases and J 2 bases, leaving 8 bases between the germline ends.

V usage is TRBV11-2 and J usage is TRBJ2-7, with a tentative D call TRBD2 (6 bases). V lost 3 bases and J 5 bases, leaving 20 bases between the germline ends. This CDR3 comprises 16 residues. Germline CDR1 and CDR2: SGHAT and FQNNGV. The CDR3 reads CASSFGPGQEGHEQYF. The DNA for the CDR3 is TGTGCCAGCAGCTTTGGTCCTGGCCAGGAGGGCCACGAGCAGTACTTC.

The chain recombines TRBV11-2 with TRBJ1-4; 9 nucleotides match TRBD1. V lost 1 base, J lost 6 bases, and 3 bases stayed unmatched. This CDR3 contains 15 residues. From germline, CDR1 is SGHAT and CDR2 FQNNGV. CDR3 nucleotides: TGTGCCAGCAGCTTAGTCGGGGACAGGGATGAAAAACTGTTTTTT. It encodes CASSLVGDRDEKLFF.